One TCR beta chain is described in this entry. Its antigen is currently unknown. Libraries were prepared by immunoSEQ multiplex PCR; TCRdb keeps only in-frame clonotypes and omits some of them. The sample shows approximately 120,000 clones, more than 70% of them seen only once. This sample is drawn from a study of T cell responses to AZD1222 COVID-19 vaccine. Study-wide context: Both about-4-week and about-12-week second-dose recipients were combined.

J gave up 3 bases and V 2 bases, and 2 bases lay outside the gene matches. This CDR3 is 15 amino acids long. The V gene's germline CDR1 is LGHNA and CDR2 YSLEER. Study results and limitations: No repertoire was sampled before or during the peak T cell response, only after it. Mostly white British, mostly female donors; authors suggested clonal diversity may be underestimated. The study found Spike-specific TCR breadth and depth rose after two AZD1222 doses.

The chain recombines TRBV4-3 with TRBJ1-4; 8 bases agree with TRBD1. The receptor was isolated from an adult in good health. This material consisted of peripheral blood, taken on day 0 of AZD1222 vaccination. CDR3 protein: CASSQQGASNEKLFF. CDR3 coding DNA: TGCGCCAGCAGCCAACAGGGGGCTTCTAATGAAAAACTGTTTTTT.